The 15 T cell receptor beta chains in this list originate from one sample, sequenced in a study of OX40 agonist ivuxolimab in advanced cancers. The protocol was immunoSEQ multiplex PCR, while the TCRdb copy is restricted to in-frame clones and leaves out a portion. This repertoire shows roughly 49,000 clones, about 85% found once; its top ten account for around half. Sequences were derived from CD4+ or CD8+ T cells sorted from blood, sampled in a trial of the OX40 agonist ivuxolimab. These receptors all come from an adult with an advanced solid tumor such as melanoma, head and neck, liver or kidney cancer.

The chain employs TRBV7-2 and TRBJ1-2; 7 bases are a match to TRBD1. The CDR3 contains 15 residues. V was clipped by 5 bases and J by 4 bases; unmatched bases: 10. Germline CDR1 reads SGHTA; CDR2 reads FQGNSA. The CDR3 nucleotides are TGTGCCAGCAGCCCGGGGACAGCGTACACCTATGGCTACACCTTC. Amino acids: CASSPGTAYTYGYTF. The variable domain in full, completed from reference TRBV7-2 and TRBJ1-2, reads GAGVSQSPSNKVTEKGKDVELRCDPISGHTALYWYRQSLGQGLEFLIYFQGNSAPDKSGLPSDRFSAERTGGSVSTLTIQRTQQEDSAVYLCASSPGTAYTYGYTFGSGTRLTVV.

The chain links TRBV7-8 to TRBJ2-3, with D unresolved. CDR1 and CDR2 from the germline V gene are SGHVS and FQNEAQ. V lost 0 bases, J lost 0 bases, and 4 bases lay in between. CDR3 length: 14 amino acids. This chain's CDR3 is CASSLASSTDTQYF. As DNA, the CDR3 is TGTGCCAGCAGCTTAGCATCGAGCACAGATACGCAGTATTTT.

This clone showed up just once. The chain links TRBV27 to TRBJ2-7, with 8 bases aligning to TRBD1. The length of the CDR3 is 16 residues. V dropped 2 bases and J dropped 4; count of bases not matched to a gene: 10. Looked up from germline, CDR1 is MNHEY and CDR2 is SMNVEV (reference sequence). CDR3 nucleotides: TGTGCCAGCAGTTTACAGGGGGCCAGTTACCCTTACGAGCAGTACTTC. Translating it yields CASSLQGASYPYEQYF.

The chain's CDR3 is CASRPSGTYEQYF. In DNA form, the CDR3 reads TGTGCCAGCAGGCCTAGCGGAACCTACGAGCAGTACTTC. The chain links TRBV6-5 to TRBJ2-7; 7 nucleotides match TRBD2. The V segment lost 6 bases and the J segment 2 bases; nucleotides outside the gene matches: 4. Germline-derived CDR1 and CDR2 are MNHEY and SVGAGI. CDR3 length equals 13 residues.

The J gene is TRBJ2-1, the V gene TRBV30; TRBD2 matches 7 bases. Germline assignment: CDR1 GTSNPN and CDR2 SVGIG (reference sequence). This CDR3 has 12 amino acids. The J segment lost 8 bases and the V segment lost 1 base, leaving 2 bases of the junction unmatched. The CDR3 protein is CAWSGGGDEQFF. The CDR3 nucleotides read TGTGCCTGGAGTGGGGGAGGGGATGAGCAGTTCTTC.

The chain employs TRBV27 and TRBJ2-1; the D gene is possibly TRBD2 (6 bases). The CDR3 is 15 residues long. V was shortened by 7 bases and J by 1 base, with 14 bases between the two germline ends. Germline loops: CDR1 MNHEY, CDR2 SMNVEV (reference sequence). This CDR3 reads CASTPGGGSYNEQFF. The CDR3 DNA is TGTGCCAGCACACCCGGGGGAGGATCCTACAATGAGCAGTTCTTC.

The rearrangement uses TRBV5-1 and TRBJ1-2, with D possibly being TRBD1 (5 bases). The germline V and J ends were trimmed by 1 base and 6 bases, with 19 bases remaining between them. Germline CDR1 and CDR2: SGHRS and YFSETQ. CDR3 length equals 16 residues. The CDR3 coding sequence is TGCGCCAGCAGCTTGTTTAGCGGGGAGGGGATCAATGGCTACACCTTC. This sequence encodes CASSLFSGEGINGYTF.

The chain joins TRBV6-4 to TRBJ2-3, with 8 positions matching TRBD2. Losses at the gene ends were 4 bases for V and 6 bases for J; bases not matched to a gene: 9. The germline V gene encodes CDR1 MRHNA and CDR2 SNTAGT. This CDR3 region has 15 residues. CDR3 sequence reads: CASSVEAGGVDTQYF. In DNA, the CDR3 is TGTGCCAGCAGTGTTGAGGCGGGGGGAGTCGATACGCAGTATTTT.

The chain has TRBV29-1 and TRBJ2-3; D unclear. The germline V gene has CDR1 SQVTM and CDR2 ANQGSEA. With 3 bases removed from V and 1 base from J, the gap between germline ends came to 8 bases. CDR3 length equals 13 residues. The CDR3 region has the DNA TGCAGCGTTGATCTACGGGGCACAGATACGCAGTATTTT. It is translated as CSVDLRGTDTQYF.

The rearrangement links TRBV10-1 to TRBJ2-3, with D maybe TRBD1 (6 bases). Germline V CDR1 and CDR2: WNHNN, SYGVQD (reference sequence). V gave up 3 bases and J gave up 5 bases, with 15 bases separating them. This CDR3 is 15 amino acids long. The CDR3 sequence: CASSEGTTLVDTQYF. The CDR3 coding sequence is TGCGCCAGCAGTGAAGGGACAACCCTTGTAGATACGCAGTATTTT.

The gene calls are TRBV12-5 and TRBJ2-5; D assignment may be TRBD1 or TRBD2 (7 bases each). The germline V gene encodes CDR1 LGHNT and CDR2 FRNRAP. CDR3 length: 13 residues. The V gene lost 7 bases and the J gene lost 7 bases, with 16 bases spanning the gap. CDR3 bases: TGTGCTAGTGCCCGAGACAGGGAGGGGACCCAGTACTTC. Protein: CASARDREGTQYF.

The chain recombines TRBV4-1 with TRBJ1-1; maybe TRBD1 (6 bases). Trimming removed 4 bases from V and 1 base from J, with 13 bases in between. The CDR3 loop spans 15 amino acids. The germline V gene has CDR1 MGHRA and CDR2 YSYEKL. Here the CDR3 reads CASSPVEGGNTEAFF. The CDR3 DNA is TGCGCCAGCAGCCCCGTCGAAGGGGGGAACACTGAAGCTTTCTTT.

The CDR3 nucleotides read TGCGCCAGCAGCCAAGACGGAGTAGGCGGGACTAACCCCTACGAGCAGTACTTC. It specifies CASSQDGVGGTNPYEQYF. The chain combines TRBV4-3 with TRBJ2-7; the match to TRBD2 covers 7 bases. Germline-derived CDR1 and CDR2 are LGHNA and YSLEER. V shed 0 bases and J 2 bases; nucleotides not matched to a gene: 13. The CDR3 has 18 amino acids.

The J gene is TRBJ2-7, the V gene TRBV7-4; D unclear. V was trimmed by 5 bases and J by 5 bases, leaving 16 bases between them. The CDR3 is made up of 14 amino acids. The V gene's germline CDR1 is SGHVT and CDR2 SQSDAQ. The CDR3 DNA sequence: TGTGCCAGCAGCATCTCCTGGCAGGCCGACGAGCAGTACTTC. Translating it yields CASSISWQADEQYF. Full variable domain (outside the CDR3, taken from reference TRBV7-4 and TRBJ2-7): GAGVSQSPRYKVAKRGRDVALRCDSISGHVTLYWYRQTLGQGSEVLTYSQSDAQRDKSGRPSGRFSAERPERSVSTLKIQRTEQGDSAVYLCASSISWQADEQYFGPGTRLTVT.

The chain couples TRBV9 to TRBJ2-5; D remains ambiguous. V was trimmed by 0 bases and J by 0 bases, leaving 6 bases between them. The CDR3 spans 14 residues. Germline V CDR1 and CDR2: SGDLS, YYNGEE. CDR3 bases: TGTGCCAGCAGCGTAGGTAGGGACCAAGAGACCCAGTACTTC. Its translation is CASSVGRDQETQYF.